A selection of T cell receptor beta chains follows, all from one sample in a study of shared clonotypes between healthy human individuals. The table came from immunoSEQ multiplex PCR; TCRdb's copy has only in-frame clones and leaves some out. The table lists about 1 million clones, roughly 70% of them singletons, with 1.5% in the top ten. Sequencing was done on a sample of memory CD4+ T cells sorted from blood. The receptors derive from a man younger than 30 in good health. Each CDR3 is given with its conserved first and last residue. The D gene is left open where the match is weak. Clone size is given for some rows only: seen once, a few or many times, or a class if the clone is expanded.

V	size	D	J	CDR3	DNA
TRBV2	-	-	TRBJ2-3	CASKGATSTDTQYF	TGTGCCAGCAAAGGCGCAACTAGCACAGATACGCAGTATTTT
TRBV19	-	TRBD2	TRBJ2-7	CASSVASGGTYEQYF	TGTGCCAGTAGTGTGGCTAGCGGGGGAACCTACGAGCAGTACTTC
TRBV5-4	-	TRBD2	TRBJ2-6	CASSTGGVGANVLTF	TGTGCCAGCAGCACGGGAGGGGTTGGGGCCAACGTCCTGACTTTC
TRBV20-1	-	-	TRBJ1-4	CSAPGREKLFF	TGCAGTGCCCCTGGACGCGAAAAACTGTTTTTT
TRBV2	-	TRBD1	TRBJ1-2	CASSADRGEYGYTF	TGTGCCAGCAGCGCAGACAGGGGAGAATATGGCTACACCTTC
TRBV5-1	-	-	TRBJ2-7	CASTPGLASYEQYF	TGCGCCAGCACTCCGGGACTGGCCTCCTACGAGCAGTACTTC
TRBV29-1	-	-	TRBJ2-2	CSVGAAPMDTGELFF	TGCAGCGTTGGGGCAGCTCCTATGGACACCGGGGAGCTGTTTTTT
TRBV28	-	TRBD2	TRBJ2-3	CASSFGSGNTDTQYF	TGTGCCAGCAGTTTCGGGAGCGGGAACACAGATACGCAGTATTTT
TRBV7-2	once	-	TRBJ2-5	CASSHGGTGETQYF	TGTGCCAGCAGTCATGGGGGAACTGGGGAGACCCAGTACTTC
TRBV5-1	-	-	TRBJ1-1	CASSLFTLNTEAFF	TGCGCCAGCAGCTTATTTACCCTGAACACTGAAGCTTTCTTT
TRBV5-1	-	-	TRBJ1-2	CASSVGTANYGYTF	TGCGCCAGCAGCGTTGGGACGGCGAACTATGGCTACACCTTC
TRBV5-1	-	TRBD2	TRBJ2-7	CASSEETGTSGYF	TGCGCCAGCAGCGAGGAAACCGGGACTAGCGGTTACTTC
TRBV11-2	-	-	TRBJ2-5	CASSLGGTQYF	TGTGCCAGCAGCTTAGGCGGGACCCAGTACTTC
TRBV5-6	once	-	TRBJ1-2	CASSTLTTDPNYGYTF	TGTGCCAGCAGCACTCTTACGACAGACCCAAACTATGGCTACACCTTC
TRBV15	once	TRBD2	TRBJ2-1	CATSRLAGSSYNEQFF	TGTGCCACCAGCAGACTAGCGGGGAGCTCCTACAATGAGCAGTTCTTC
TRBV2	-	-	TRBJ1-5	CASSAGLNQPQHF	TGTGCCAGCAGTGCAGGGCTTAATCAGCCCCAGCATTTT
TRBV5-1	-	TRBD1	TRBJ1-5	CASSLLTGGKNQRQHF	TGCGCCAGCAGCTTGTTGACAGGGGGCAAAAATCAGCGCCAGCATTTT
TRBV7-4	-	TRBD1	TRBJ1-5	CASSPGGADRIGQPQHF	TGTGCCAGCAGCCCAGGGGGAGCAGATCGTATAGGACAGCCCCAGCATTTT
TRBV2	-	-	TRBJ1-2	CASSDRWQAVGGYTF	TGTGCCAGCAGTGACAGGTGGCAGGCGGTTGGAGGCTACACCTTC
TRBV9	-	TRBD1	TRBJ1-1	CASSVGDRGRNTEAFF	TGTGCCAGCAGCGTAGGGGACAGGGGAAGGAACACTGAAGCTTTCTTT
TRBV7-2	-	-	TRBJ2-5	CASSFIQTQYF	TGTGCCAGCAGCTTCATTCAGACCCAGTACTTC
TRBV28	-	-	TRBJ2-5	CASSPTGVGSQETQYF	TGTGCCAGCAGCCCAACGGGTGTTGGGAGCCAAGAGACCCAGTACTTC
TRBV30	few	-	TRBJ1-5	CAWSQRGDDNQPQHF	TGTGCCTGGAGTCAACGGGGAGATGACAATCAGCCCCAGCATTTT
TRBV7-8	-	TRBD2	TRBJ2-5	CASSLVAGAQYF	TGTGCCAGCAGCTTAGTAGCGGGAGCCCAGTACTTC
TRBV7-2	-	-	TRBJ2-1	CASSLGGFGIRYNEQFF	TGTGCCAGCAGCTTAGGGGGTTTCGGCATAAGGTACAATGAGCAGTTCTTC
TRBV7-8	-	-	TRBJ1-1	CASSPGTVNTEAFF	TGTGCCAGCAGCCCGGGGACCGTTAACACTGAAGCTTTCTTT
TRBV18	-	-	TRBJ2-7	CASSPASENYEQYF	TGTGCCAGCTCACCAGCTAGCGAGAATTACGAGCAGTACTTC
TRBV5-1	-	-	TRBJ1-2	CASSFLTGIYGYTF	TGCGCCAGCAGCTTCCTGACAGGTATCTATGGCTACACCTTC
TRBV5-6	-	-	TRBJ2-1	CASSLGHGANEQFF	TGTGCCAGCAGCTTGGGACACGGCGCGAATGAGCAGTTCTTC
TRBV2	-	-	TRBJ2-3	CASIPKLGWGDTQYF	TGTGCCAGCATCCCTAAGTTGGGTTGGGGGGATACGCAGTATTTT
TRBV6-1	-	-	TRBJ2-3	CASSEGGPDTQYF	TGTGCCAGCAGTGAAGGAGGGCCAGATACGCAGTATTTT
TRBV7-2	few	TRBD2	TRBJ2-1	CASSHPSGRMDNEQFF	TGTGCCAGCAGCCACCCTAGCGGGAGGATGGACAATGAGCAGTTCTTC
TRBV27	-	TRBD1	TRBJ1-4	CASSAGTGGFEKLFF	TGTGCCAGCAGTGCCGGGACAGGGGGCTTCGAAAAACTGTTTTTT
TRBV5-1	-	-	TRBJ2-2	CASSFLEGHTGELFF	TGCGCCAGCAGCTTTCTGGAGGGGCACACCGGGGAGCTGTTTTTT
TRBV5-1	-	-	TRBJ1-4	CASSPVGEPNEKLFF	TGCGCCAGCAGCCCCGTTGGGGAGCCCAATGAAAAACTGTTTTTT
TRBV13	-	TRBD1	TRBJ2-7	CASSSRDRGSEQYF	TGTGCCAGCAGCTCCCGGGACAGGGGGAGCGAGCAGTACTTC
TRBV5-1	-	-	TRBJ2-5	CASSLASSGQETQYF	TGCGCCAGCAGCTTGGCCTCGAGCGGCCAAGAGACCCAGTACTTC
TRBV18	few	TRBD2	TRBJ2-2	CASSPNLAGHTGELFF	TGTGCCAGCTCACCCAACTTAGCGGGACACACCGGGGAGCTGTTTTTT
TRBV2	-	-	TRBJ2-3	CASSDLGGGTDTQYF	TGTGCCAGCAGTGACTTGGGGGGCGGCACAGATACGCAGTATTTT
TRBV5-1	-	-	TRBJ1-1	CASSFNEQLEAFF	TGCGCCAGCAGCTTTAATGAGCAACTTGAAGCTTTCTTT
TRBV7-9	-	-	TRBJ1-3	CASSLGVQGSGNTIYF	TGTGCCAGCAGCTTAGGGGTACAGGGATCTGGAAACACCATATATTTT